This TCR beta chain appears in the sequencing data of a study of T cell changes during pregnancy in multiple sclerosis. Germline V gene data show CDR1 as MNHEY and CDR2 as SMNVEV (reference sequence). The CDR3 is 14 residues long. V shed 5 bases, J shed 3 bases, and the junction held 6 bases outside the gene matches. Assay used: immunoSEQ multiplex PCR; TCRdb lists only in-frame clones, some missing. The data hold tens of thousands of clones, with just over 90% observed a single time. The clonotype comes from a female donor with multiple sclerosis, enrolled in a pregnancy study. Sequenced material: CD8+ T cells from peripheral blood mononuclear cells, taken in the second trimester of pregnancy. The chain joins TRBV27 to TRBJ2-7; 8 bases align to TRBD1. CDR3 sequence reads: CASSNRGEGYEQYF. The CDR3 DNA reads TGTGCCAGCAGTAACAGGGGGGAAGGCTACGAGCAGTACTTC.